This T cell receptor (beta chain) was recovered during a study of cytomegalovirus exposure and HLA in healthy donors. Study-wide results and caveats: In a later analysis, HLA-C alleles had the fewest associated TCRs, DRB1 alleles the most. One variant, a missense change in DCLRE1C, was linked in a later analysis to TCR beta V- and J-gene trimming. The majority of TCR sequences were rare, yet some public TCRs appeared in many donors. The authors later found most CMV-associated TCR beta chains appeared HLA-restricted.

CDR3 size: 18 residues. Germline CDR1 reads SGHTA; CDR2 reads FQGNSA. V shed 5 bases and J 0 bases; nucleotides not matched to a gene: 14. The PCR contained 60 Vbeta and 13 Jbeta primers. Profiled with immunoSEQ multiplex PCR; TCRdb holds only in-frame clones, not every one. The sample lists more than 90,000 clones; roughly 80% were seen once. To note about this clone: The antigen is undetermined.

Material for sequencing was PBMCs. The V gene is TRBV7-2, the J gene TRBJ2-3; 7 bases agree with TRBD2. The receptor comes from a man aged 30-40 years in good health and CMV-seropositive. CDR3 DNA: TGTGCCAGCAGCCTGGGGCCAGCGGGATTTGCTAGCACAGATACGCAGTATTTT. This sequence encodes CASSLGPAGFASTDTQYF. Variable domain in full (rest from reference TRBV7-2 and TRBJ2-3): GAGVSQSPSNKVTEKGKDVELRCDPISGHTALYWYRQSLGQGLEFLIYFQGNSAPDKSGLPSDRFSAERTGGSVSTLTIQRTQQEDSAVYLCASSLGPAGFASTDTQYFGPGTRLTVL.